This TCR beta chain appears in the sequencing data of a study of T cell responses to AZD1222 COVID-19 vaccine. Germline lookup yields CDR1 SGHRS and CDR2 YFSETQ. The CDR3 is made up of 14 amino acids. The V and J ends lost 4 bases and 6 bases respectively, with 16 bases between them. Some clones are missing from TCRdb's copy, which holds only in-frame ones; the method was immunoSEQ multiplex PCR. The sample has some 97,000 clones, about nine tenths seen once. This material consisted of peripheral blood, taken on day 0 of AZD1222 vaccination. This clonotype was sampled from an adult in good health. V is TRBV5-1 and J is TRBJ1-1, with D tentatively TRBD1 (5 bases). CDR3 bases: TGCGCCAGCAGCCCCGGAGGGGCCTACGCTGAAGCTTTCTTT. Protein: CASSPGGAYAEAFF.